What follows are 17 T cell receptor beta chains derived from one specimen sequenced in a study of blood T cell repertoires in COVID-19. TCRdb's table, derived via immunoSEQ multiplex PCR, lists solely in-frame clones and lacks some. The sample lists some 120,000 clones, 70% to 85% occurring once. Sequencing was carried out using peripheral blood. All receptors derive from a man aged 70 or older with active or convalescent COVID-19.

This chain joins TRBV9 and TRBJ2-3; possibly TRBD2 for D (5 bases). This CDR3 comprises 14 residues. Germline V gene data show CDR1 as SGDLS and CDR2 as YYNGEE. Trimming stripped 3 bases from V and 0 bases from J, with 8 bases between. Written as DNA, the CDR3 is TGTGCCAGCAGCGCAAGCGGAAGCACAGATACGCAGTATTTT. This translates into CASSASGSTDTQYF.

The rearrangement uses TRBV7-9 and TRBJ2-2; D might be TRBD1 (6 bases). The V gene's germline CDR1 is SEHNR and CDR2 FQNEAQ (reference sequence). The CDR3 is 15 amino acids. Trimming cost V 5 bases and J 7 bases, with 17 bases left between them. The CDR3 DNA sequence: TGTGCCAGCAGCCCTTGGGGGCGCTTGCACGGGGAGCTGTTTTTT. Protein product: CASSPWGRLHGELFF.

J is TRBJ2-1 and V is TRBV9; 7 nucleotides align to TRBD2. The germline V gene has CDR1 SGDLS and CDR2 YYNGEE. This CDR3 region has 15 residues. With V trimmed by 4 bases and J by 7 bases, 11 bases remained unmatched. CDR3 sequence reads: CASSQTSLFGNEQFF. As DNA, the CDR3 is TGTGCCAGCAGCCAGACTAGCCTCTTTGGGAATGAGCAGTTCTTC.

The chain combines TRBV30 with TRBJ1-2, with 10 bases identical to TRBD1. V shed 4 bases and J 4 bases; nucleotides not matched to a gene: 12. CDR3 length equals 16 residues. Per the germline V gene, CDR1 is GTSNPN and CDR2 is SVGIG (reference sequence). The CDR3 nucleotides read TGTGCCTGGACCAGGGACAGGGGATGGCGTGCCTATGGCTACACCTTC. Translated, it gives CAWTRDRGWRAYGYTF.

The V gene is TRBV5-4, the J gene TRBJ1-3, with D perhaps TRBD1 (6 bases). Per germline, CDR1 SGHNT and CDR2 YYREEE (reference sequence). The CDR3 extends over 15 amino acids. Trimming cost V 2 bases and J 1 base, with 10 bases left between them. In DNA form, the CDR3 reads TGTGCCAGCAGCTTACAGGGTATTTCTGGAAACACCATATATTTT. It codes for CASSLQGISGNTIYF.

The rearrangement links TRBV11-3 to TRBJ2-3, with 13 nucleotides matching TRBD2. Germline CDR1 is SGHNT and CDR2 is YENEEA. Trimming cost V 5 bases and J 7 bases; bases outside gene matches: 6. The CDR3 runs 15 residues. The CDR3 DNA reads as TGTGCCAGCAGCGAACCGACTAGCGGGAGGAATACGCAGTATTTT. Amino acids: CASSEPTSGRNTQYF.

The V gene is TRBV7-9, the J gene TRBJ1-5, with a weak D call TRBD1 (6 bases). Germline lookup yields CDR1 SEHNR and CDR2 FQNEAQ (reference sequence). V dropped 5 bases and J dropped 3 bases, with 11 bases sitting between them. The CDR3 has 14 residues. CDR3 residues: CASSEQGSNQPQHF. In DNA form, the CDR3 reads TGTGCCAGCAGCGAACAGGGCTCCAATCAGCCCCAGCATTTT.

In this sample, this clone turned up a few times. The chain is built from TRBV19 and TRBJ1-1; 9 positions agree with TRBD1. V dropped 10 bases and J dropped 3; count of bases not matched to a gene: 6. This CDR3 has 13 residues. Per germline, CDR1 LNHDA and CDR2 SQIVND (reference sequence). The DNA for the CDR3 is TGTGCCACCTCTTGGGACAGGGACACTGAAGCTTTCTTT. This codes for CATSWDRDTEAFF.

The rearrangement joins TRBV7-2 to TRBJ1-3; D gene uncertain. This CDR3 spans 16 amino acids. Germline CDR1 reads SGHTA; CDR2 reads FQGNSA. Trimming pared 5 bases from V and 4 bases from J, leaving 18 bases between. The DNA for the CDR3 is TGTGCCAGCAGCGCGGGAGCTTATTTACTCGGAAACACCATATATTTT. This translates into CASSAGAYLLGNTIYF.

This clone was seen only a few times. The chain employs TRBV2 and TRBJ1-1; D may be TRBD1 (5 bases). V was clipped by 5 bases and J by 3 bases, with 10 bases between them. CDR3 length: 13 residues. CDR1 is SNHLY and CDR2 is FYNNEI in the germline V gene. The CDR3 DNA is TGTGCCAGCAGTAAGGCCAGGGACACTGAAGCTTTCTTT. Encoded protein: CASSKARDTEAFF.

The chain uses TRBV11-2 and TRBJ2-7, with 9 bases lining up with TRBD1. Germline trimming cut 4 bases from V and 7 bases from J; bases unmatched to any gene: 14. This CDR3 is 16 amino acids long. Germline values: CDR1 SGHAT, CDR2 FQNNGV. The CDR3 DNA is TGTGCCAGCAGCTCAGGGACAGGGAAAGGGGAAAGAGAGCAGTACTTC. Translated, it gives CASSSGTGKGEREQYF.

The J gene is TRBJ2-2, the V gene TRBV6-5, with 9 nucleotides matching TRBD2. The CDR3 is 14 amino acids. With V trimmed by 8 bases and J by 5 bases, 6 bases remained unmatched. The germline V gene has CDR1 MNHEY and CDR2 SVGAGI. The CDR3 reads CASAGGGWTGELFF. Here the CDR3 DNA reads TGTGCCAGCGCGGGAGGGGGCTGGACCGGGGAGCTGTTTTTT.

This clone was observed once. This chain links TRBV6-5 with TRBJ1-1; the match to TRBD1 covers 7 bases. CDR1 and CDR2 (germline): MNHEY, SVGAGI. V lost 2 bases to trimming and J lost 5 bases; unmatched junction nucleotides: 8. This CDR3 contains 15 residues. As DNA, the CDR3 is TGTGCCAGCAGTTACCTAGGGACAGTGCTAACTGAAGCTTTCTTT. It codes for CASSYLGTVLTEAFF.

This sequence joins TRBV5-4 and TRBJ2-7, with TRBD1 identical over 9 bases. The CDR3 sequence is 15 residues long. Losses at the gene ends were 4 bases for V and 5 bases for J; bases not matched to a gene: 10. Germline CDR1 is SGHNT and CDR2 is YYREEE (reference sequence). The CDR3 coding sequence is TGTGCCAGCAGCGTTACAGGGGGCGCGGGGAACGAGCAGTACTTC. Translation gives CASSVTGGAGNEQYF. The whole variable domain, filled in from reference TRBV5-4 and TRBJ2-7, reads ETGVTQSPTHLIKTRGQQVTLRCSSQSGHNTVSWYQQALGQGPQFIFQYYREEENGRGNFPPRFSGLQFPNYSSELNVNALELDDSALYLCASSVTGGAGNEQYFGPGTRLTVT.

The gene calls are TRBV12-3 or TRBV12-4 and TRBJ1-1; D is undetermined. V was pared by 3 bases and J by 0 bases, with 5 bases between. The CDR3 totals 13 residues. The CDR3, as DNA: TGTGCCAGCAGTTTTCAGATGAACACTGAAGCTTTCTTT. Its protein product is CASSFQMNTEAFF.

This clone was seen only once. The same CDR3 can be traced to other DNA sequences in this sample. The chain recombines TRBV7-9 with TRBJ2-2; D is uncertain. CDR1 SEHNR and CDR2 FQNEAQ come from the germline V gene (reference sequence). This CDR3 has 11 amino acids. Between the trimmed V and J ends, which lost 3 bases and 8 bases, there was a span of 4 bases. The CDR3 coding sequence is TGTGCCAGCAGCTTCCTTGGGGAGCTGTTTTTT. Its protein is CASSFLGELFF.

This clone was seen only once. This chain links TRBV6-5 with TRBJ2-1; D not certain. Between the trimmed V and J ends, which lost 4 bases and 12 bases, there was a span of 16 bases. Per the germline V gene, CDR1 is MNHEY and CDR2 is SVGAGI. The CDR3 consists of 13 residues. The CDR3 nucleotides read TGTGCCAGCAGTTCCCTGCAATACCTCGGGCAGTTCTTC. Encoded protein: CASSSLQYLGQFF.